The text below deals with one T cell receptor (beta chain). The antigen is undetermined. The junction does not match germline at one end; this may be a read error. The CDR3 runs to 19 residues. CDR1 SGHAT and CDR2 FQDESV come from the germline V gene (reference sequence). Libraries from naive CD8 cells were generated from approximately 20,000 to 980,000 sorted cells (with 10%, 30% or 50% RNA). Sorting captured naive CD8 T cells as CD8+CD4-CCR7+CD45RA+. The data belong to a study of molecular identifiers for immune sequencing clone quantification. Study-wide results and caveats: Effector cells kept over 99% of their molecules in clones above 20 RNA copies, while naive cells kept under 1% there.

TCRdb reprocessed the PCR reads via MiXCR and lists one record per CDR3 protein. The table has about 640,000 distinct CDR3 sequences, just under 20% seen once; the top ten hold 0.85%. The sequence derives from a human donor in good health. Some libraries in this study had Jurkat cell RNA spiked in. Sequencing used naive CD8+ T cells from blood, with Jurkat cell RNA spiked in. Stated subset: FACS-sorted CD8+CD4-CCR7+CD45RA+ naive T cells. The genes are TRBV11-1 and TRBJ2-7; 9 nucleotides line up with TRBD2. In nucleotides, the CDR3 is TGTGCCGGCAGCGTTAGAGCCCGGACTAGCGAAAAAGGGGCCTACGAGAAGTACTTC. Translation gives CAGSVRARTSEKGAYEKYF.